These T cell receptor beta chains were read from a single sample in a study of somatic mutations in cytotoxic T cells in rheumatoid arthritis. Clones were read by immunoSEQ multiplex PCR, and TCRdb kept only the in-frame ones, dropping some. The data hold some 3,500 clones, with 80% to 85% observed a single time. Sequencing input: CD8+ T cells sorted from blood. These receptors all come from a man aged 45 to 65 with rheumatoid arthritis. The CDR3 runs from the conserved cysteine through the conserved F or W. A D gene is named only where the DNA matches it firmly. Some rows mark clone size as missing; the rest say once, few, many or name a class of expanded clone.

D	V	J	size	DNA	CDR3
TRBD1	TRBV4-2	TRBJ2-3	.	TGTGCCAGCAGCCCGGGGTCAGCAGAGACAGGGCCAGGATCAGATACGCAGTATTTT	CASSPGSAETGPGSDTQYF
.	TRBV28	TRBJ2-7	.	TGTGCCAGCAGTTTAAGCCTAGCTTTCTACGAGCAGTACTTC	CASSLSLAFYEQYF
.	TRBV4-3	TRBJ2-7	.	TGCGCCAGCAGCCAAGAAAGGAACAGCGGTTTCGAGCAGTACTTC	CASSQERNSGFEQYF
.	TRBV7-3	TRBJ1-5	.	TGTGCCAGCAGCTTAAGTCCGGGGAGCAATCAGCCCCAGCATTTT	CASSLSPGSNQPQHF
TRBD1	TRBV5-6	TRBJ2-1	.	TGTGCCAGCAGCTTGAAGAACCGGGGATGGACAGGGAAATACAATGAGCAGTTCTTC	CASSLKNRGWTGKYNEQFF
TRBD2	TRBV10-3	TRBJ2-3	.	TGTGCCATCAGTGAGCCGAGGACTAGCGGACTCCTTGGGGGAGATACGCAGTATTTT	CAISEPRTSGLLGGDTQYF
.	TRBV11-2	TRBJ2-1	.	TGTGCCAGCAGCTTCTTGGGCGGGCGCAATGAGCAGTTCTTC	CASSFLGGRNEQFF
.	TRBV6-6	TRBJ1-1	.	TGTGCCAGCAGTTACTCCGGCGACAGGACAAACGAAGCTTTCTTT	CASSYSGDRTNEAFF
TRBD1	TRBV4-1	TRBJ1-3	few	TGCGCCAGCAGCCACCGCGGACAGGAGAGAACCATATATTTT	CASSHRGQERTIYF
.	TRBV25-1	TRBJ1-1	.	TGTGCCAGCTGTAGAGGACAGATGAACACTGAAGCTTTCTTT	CASCRGQMNTEAFF
.	TRBV4-2	TRBJ2-3	few	TGTGCCAGCAGCCCAGGCGACTGGCGGAAGGGGGCAGATACGCAGTATTTT	CASSPGDWRKGADTQYF
TRBD1	TRBV29-1	TRBJ1-2	once	TGCAGCGTTGGCCGGACCCGGGGGGGGACAGGGGGCCCCAGGGGCTATGGCTACACCTTC	CSVGRTRGGTGGPRGYGYTF
TRBD1	TRBV7-2	TRBJ1-2	.	TGTGCCAGCACCCTACAGCCGACAGGGGGCTTTAAGGGCTACACCTTC	CASTLQPTGGFKGYTF
TRBD1	TRBV15	TRBJ2-6	.	TGTGCCACCAGCCGACAGGGGGCGGCTGGGGCCAACGTCCTGACTTTC	CATSRQGAAGANVLTF
TRBD2	TRBV7-9	TRBJ2-1	.	TGTGCCAGCAGCCCCAGCGGTCCAGGGGACCCGCTAGCGGGAGGGCCCCGGTTCTTC	CASSPSGPGDPLAGGPRFF
TRBD2	TRBV29-1	TRBJ2-3	.	TGCAGCGTTGTGGCGGGAGGAACCTATGGGCAGTATTTT	CSVVAGGTYGQYF
TRBD2	TRBV28	TRBJ2-1	.	TGTGCCAGCAGTATTGGGACTAGCTATTTCGATGAGCAGTTCTTC	CASSIGTSYFDEQFF
TRBD2	TRBV9	TRBJ2-3	.	TGTGCCAGCAGCGTAGAGCTAGCGGGCACAGATACGCAGTATTTT	CASSVELAGTDTQYF
TRBD2	TRBV4-2	TRBJ2-1	.	TGTGCCAGCAGCCAAGGGGGGGGGCTAGCGGGATCCGAGCGGCAGTTCTTC	CASSQGGGLAGSERQFF
.	TRBV4-2	TRBJ2-3	once	TGTGCCAGCAGCCCCACTTTTGCGGCCGGCACAGATACGCAGTATTTT	CASSPTFAAGTDTQYF
TRBD2	TRBV10-1	TRBJ2-2	.	TGCGCCAGCAGTGAGTCGACTAGCGGGAGGACGAACACCGGGGAGCTGTTTTTT	CASSESTSGRTNTGELFF